The source of this TCR beta chain is a study of CD8+ T cells in alopecia areata. Study-wide findings and caveats: Especially in alopecia totalis/universalis, lesional scalp showed greater clonality than normal scalp did.

This clone was detected a few times. Its antigen is unidentified. cDNA reverse transcribed from extracted RNA served as the sequencing template. Libraries were prepared by immunoSEQ multiplex PCR; TCRdb keeps only in-frame clonotypes and omits some of them. The data hold about 200,000 clones, with around 50% observed a single time. This receptor was taken from a human donor in good health. The sequencing input was CD8+ T cells sorted from blood.

CDR3 sequence: CASSKVGGTYNEQFF. The CDR3 DNA sequence: TGTGCCAGCAGTAAGGTCGGGGGAACCTACAATGAGCAGTTCTTC. The gene calls are TRBV7-8 and TRBJ2-1; possibly TRBD2 for D (6 bases). CDR3 length: 15 amino acids. V shed 6 bases and J shed 2 bases, with 14 bases lying between them. Germline V gives CDR1 SGHVS, CDR2 FQNEAQ. Variable domain in full (rest from reference TRBV7-8 and TRBJ2-1): GAGVSQSPRYKVAKRGQDVALRCDPISGHVSLFWYQQALGQGPEFLTYFQNEAQLDKSGLPSDRFFAERPEGSVSTLKIQRTQQEDSAVYLCASSKVGGTYNEQFFGPGTRLTVL.